The following is a T cell receptor beta chain sequence with its context. The clone's antigen remains unknown. Base qualities are not recorded, but no much larger clone differs from it by a single base. The immunoSEQ platform was used to carry out deep TCRbeta sequencing. Concerning the study's data processing: For further analysis, only productive rearrangements were exported from the immunoSEQ Analyzer. T cell phenotypes were assigned to bulk TCRbeta clonotypes by matching the clonotypes to single-cell RNA+TCR-seq clones that had the same TCRbeta sequence. Clone enrichment in tumor was calculated as tumor frequency divided by PBMC frequency from bulk TCR sequencing. TCRs were grouped by GLIPH into specificity groups, defined as clusters of distinct TCRs likely recognizing common antigens via shared CDR3 motifs. TCRdb carries this immuneACCESS record with in-frame sequences only. Its versions omit some clonotypes, under half of them owing to an unresolved V gene in the studies checked, with the rest unexplained. V and J calls and clone size follow that table, whereas D and trimming were derived from the DNA. This sample comprises some 15,000 clones, 70% to 85% of them detected only once. Jointly, the top ten make up roughly 25% of the sample.

Read against the paper, the sample's time point label means: after anti-PD-1 therapy. Genomic DNA extracted from tumor biopsies or peripheral blood was used for bulk TCRbeta sequencing, with input ranging from about 616 ng to 6,500 ng. Every patient was a poor candidate for surgical resection and had histologically proven advanced or metastatic basal or squamous cell carcinoma. The basal cell carcinoma cohort was made up of 11 patients, and bulk tumor TCR sequencing was performed for 7 to 9 of these patients. This sample is part of a study of T cells in tumors after PD-1 blockade (dated by TCRdb to about 2019). In the study overall: Patients with prior checkpoint blockade, systemic immunosuppressant use, or recent radiotherapy or other anti-cancer therapy within 4 weeks were excluded. Treatment consisted of either cemiplimab 350 mg every 2 weeks or pembrolizumab 200 mg every 3 weeks. Ongoing daily vismodegib 150 mg was also given to a subset of patients during anti-PD-1 treatment. On average, peripheral blood samples had some 100,000 TCR templates (range roughly 21,000-257,772) and some 35,000 unique clonotypes. Using site-matched tumors from BCC or SCC patients sampled before and after anti-PD-1 therapy, the study carried out paired single-cell RNA and TCR sequencing. To compare clonotypes in blood versus tumor, bulk TCR sequencing was run on under eleven peripheral blood samples drawn from four or five patients. RECIST version 1.1 was the standard used to evaluate clinical response.

Paper-wide results and their limitations: Roughly 41% of TCR clonotypes from the tumor were detected in blood, and certain novel exhausted tumor clones were present in blood collected before treatment, which suggests recruitment from the periphery. The source of novel T cell clones was not identified and could include lymphoid organs or rare unexpanded clones within the tumor or its periphery.

Measured from the cysteine to the phenylalanine, the CDR3 is 15 residues long. Only the CDR3 part of the read is kept: 45 bases, read in frame from the first base. From the germline V gene, CDR1 is SNHLY and CDR2 is FYNNEI. V has 7 bases trimmed and J has 0 bases trimmed; junction bases matching no gene number 6. The rearrangement joined TRBV2 to TRBJ1-3, with 7 central nucleotides matching TRBD1. This material consisted of PBMCs, taken after anti-PD-1 treatment. This clonotype was obtained from a human donor with basal cell carcinoma. The DNA sequence is as follows: TGTGCCAGCACTCGGGACAGTCTCTCTGGAAACACCATATATTTT. The translation is CASTRDSLSGNTIYF. Beyond the CDR3, the reference TRBV2 and TRBJ1-3 genes provide the residues; the full variable domain reads: EPEVTQTPSHQVTQMGQEVILRCVPISNHLYFYWYRQILGQKVEFLVSFYNNEISEKSEIFDDQFSVERPDGSNFTLKIRSTKLEDSAMYFCASTRDSLSGNTIYFGEGSWLTVV.